Following are 20 T cell receptor beta chains from one sample sequenced in a study of cytomegalovirus exposure and HLA in healthy donors. In the PCR, 60 Vbeta and 13 Jbeta primers were used. Generated by immunoSEQ multiplex PCR, the TCRdb table keeps only in-frame clones and is missing some. This table has about 140,000 clones, 76% appearing once. The material sequenced was PBMCs. Receptors were obtained from a female donor in good health and CMV-seropositive.

The V gene is TRBV15, the J gene TRBJ2-5, with TRBD1 as a possible D gene (6 bases). TRBJ2-7 explains the end of the DNA better; the J call may be wrong. CDR3 length equals 13 residues. Per the germline V gene, CDR1 is LNHNV and CDR2 is YYDKDF (reference sequence). The CDR3 loop reads CATSRGTSYEQYF. The CDR3 bases are TGTGCCACATCCAGGGGCACCTCCTACGAGCAGTACTTC.

CDR3 residues: CASSLDFSSGGFRQPQHF. In DNA, the CDR3 is TGTGCCAGCAGCTTAGATTTTTCGTCAGGGGGCTTCAGGCAGCCCCAGCATTTT. The V gene is TRBV7-9, the J gene TRBJ1-5; 8 bases are shared with TRBD1. J lost 7 bases, V lost 1 base, and 15 bases had no gene match. This CDR3 has 18 amino acids. CDR1 is SEHNR, CDR2 FQNEAQ, per germline (reference sequence).

J is TRBJ2-3 and V is TRBV14; D not certain. From germline, CDR1 is SGHDN and CDR2 FVKESK. Trimming took 4 bases from V and 9 from J, leaving 17 bases between them. The CDR3 loop spans 14 amino acids. CDR3 sequence: CASSLDPAVETQYF. Written as DNA, the CDR3 is TGTGCCAGCAGCCTCGATCCTGCGGTTGAGACGCAGTATTTT.

The chain couples TRBV19 to TRBJ1-5, with D perhaps matching TRBD1 (6 bases). Trimming removed 4 bases from V and 5 bases from J, with 12 bases in between. This CDR3 comprises 14 residues. The germline gives CDR1 LNHDA, CDR2 SQIVND (reference sequence). DNA of the CDR3: TGTGCCAGTAGTAGTGGACAGCAGTATCAGCCCCAGCATTTT. Protein sequence: CASSSGQQYQPQHF.

Note on this clone: One junction end disagrees with the germline gene, perhaps due to a read error. In nucleotides, the CDR3 is TGTGCCTGGAGACAAAACTATGGCTACCCCTTC. Its translation is CAWRQNYGYPF. V is TRBV30 and J is TRBJ1-2; D gene uncertain. CDR3 length: 11 residues. Germline V gene data show CDR1 as GTSNPN and CDR2 as SVGIG (reference sequence).

The V gene is TRBV19, the J gene TRBJ1-3, with 8 positions matching TRBD1. CDR3 length: 15 residues. Germline V lookup: CDR1 LNHDA, CDR2 SQIVND (reference sequence). Trimming at V came to 4 bases and at J to 2 bases, leaving 4 bases not matched to a gene. The CDR3 DNA sequence: TGTGCCAGTAGTACCCGACAGGGGACTGGAAACACCATATATTTT. This encodes CASSTRQGTGNTIYF.

The genes are TRBV29-1 and TRBJ1-2; unclear D gene. CDR1 is SQVTM, CDR2 ANQGSEA, per germline. The CDR3 sequence is 13 residues long. Trimming removed 5 bases from V and 6 bases from J, with 16 bases in between. As DNA, the CDR3 is TGCAGCGTTCAGGAGGGTTGGGTAGATGGCTACACCTTC. Residues: CSVQEGWVDGYTF.

DNA for the CDR3: TGTGCCAGCAGCTTCAGGGTTGCGAGCTCTGGGGCCAACGTCCTGACTTTC. It translates to CASSFRVASSGANVLTF. The V and J genes are TRBV5-6 and TRBJ2-6; tentative D call: TRBD1 (5 bases). CDR3 length equals 17 residues. Germline V gene sequence: CDR1 SGHDT, CDR2 YYEEEE. Trimming took off 2 bases at V and 0 bases at J, with 12 bases between the two ends.

This clone was detected a few times. The V gene is TRBV15, the J gene TRBJ1-2, with a tentative D call TRBD1 (5 bases). V was pared by 1 base and J by 1 base, with 7 bases between. The germline CDR1 and CDR2 sequences are LNHNV and YYDKDF (reference sequence). The CDR3 runs 14 residues. CDR3 in amino acids: CATSRGGDNYGYTF. As DNA, the CDR3 is TGTGCCACCAGCAGAGGGGGGGATAACTATGGCTACACCTTC. The variable domain in full, with the rest retrieved from reference TRBV15 and TRBJ1-2, is DAMVIQNPRYQVTQFGKPVTLSCSQTLNHNVMYWYQQKSSQAPKLLFHYYDKDFNNEADTPDNFQSRRPNTSFCFLDIRSPGLGDTAMYLCATSRGGDNYGYTFGSGTRLTVV.

This clone showed up just a few times. The chain has TRBV2 and TRBJ2-1; no reliable D call. The germline gives CDR1 SNHLY, CDR2 FYNNEI. V lost 4 bases to trimming and J lost 6 bases, with 13 bases between them. The CDR3 runs 14 residues. The CDR3 loop reads CASSVFETVNEQFF. CDR3 DNA sequence: TGTGCCAGCAGTGTCTTTGAGACTGTCAATGAGCAGTTCTTC.

This clone was seen just once. The chain couples TRBV23-1 to TRBJ2-7, with 14 bases aligning to TRBD2. Being an ORF, TRBV23-1 has a function that is uncertain. Trimming at V came to 3 bases and at J to 7 bases, leaving 11 bases not matched to a gene. This CDR3 region has 17 residues. CDR3 protein: CASSHPGTSGGMEEQYF. The CDR3 DNA follows: TGCGCCAGCAGTCACCCCGGGACTAGCGGGGGAATGGAGGAGCAGTACTTC.

The chain carries TRBV9 and TRBJ2-7; 8 bases agree with TRBD1. The CDR3 covers 15 residues. V shed 0 bases, J shed 2 bases, and the junction held 4 bases outside the gene matches. CDR1 is SGDLS, CDR2 YYNGEE, per germline. Here the CDR3 DNA reads TGTGCCAGCAGCGTAGAGCCGACAGGGGCCTACGAGCAGTACTTC. Its protein is CASSVEPTGAYEQYF.

This clone was counted once. V usage is TRBV11-3 and J usage is TRBJ2-7; the D gene is possibly TRBD2 (5 bases). Germline V lookup: CDR1 SGHNT, CDR2 YENEEA. The V and J ends lost 3 bases and 0 bases respectively, with 9 bases between them. This CDR3 has 14 residues. The CDR3 protein is CASSFKSGSYEQYF. CDR3 nucleotide sequence: TGTGCCAGCAGCTTTAAAAGCGGCTCCTACGAGCAGTACTTC.

V and J are TRBV10-1 and TRBJ2-7; 13 bases line up with TRBD2. V shed 4 bases, J shed 4 bases, and the junction held 7 bases outside the gene matches. Per the germline V gene, CDR1 is WNHNN and CDR2 is SYGVQD (reference sequence). The CDR3 extends over 16 amino acids. CDR3 nucleotide sequence: TGCGCCAGCAGTGCAACGACTAGCGGGAGGATATACGAGCAGTACTTC. Protein sequence: CASSATTSGRIYEQYF.

This chain links TRBV6-6 with TRBJ2-7; 9 positions agree with TRBD2. The CDR3 is made up of 14 amino acids. Unmatched junction bases numbered 11, after V lost 10 bases and J lost 4 bases. The germline V gene has CDR1 MNHNY and CDR2 SVGAGI (reference sequence). This chain's CDR3 is CATRGRGGPYEQYF. For the CDR3, the DNA is TGTGCCACCCGCGGGCGGGGGGGGCCTTACGAGCAGTACTTC.

The chain has TRBV15 and TRBJ2-7; 11 bases fit TRBD2. The CDR3 length is 15 residues. In germline, CDR1 is LNHNV, CDR2 YYDKDF (reference sequence). With 3 bases clipped from V and 1 base from J, the junction kept 2 bases outside the gene matches. The CDR3 nucleotides are TGTGCCACCAGCAGGGGACTAGCGGTTTCCTACGAGCAGTACTTC. This gives the protein CATSRGLAVSYEQYF.

The chain links TRBV9 to TRBJ2-5; no definite D call. This CDR3 spans 13 amino acids. Germline V gene data show CDR1 as SGDLS and CDR2 as YYNGEE. Trimming pared 0 bases from V and 3 bases from J, leaving 6 bases between. This CDR3 reads CASSVDSKETQYF. The CDR3 coding sequence is TGTGCCAGCAGCGTAGACTCGAAAGAGACCCAGTACTTC.

V gene TRBV5-4 combines with J gene TRBJ2-3, with no clear D. CDR1 and CDR2 (germline): SGHNT, YYREEE (reference sequence). The CDR3 is made up of 14 amino acids. V lost 4 bases and J lost 2, with 11 bases in between. CDR3 sequence (DNA): TGTGCCAGCAGCCAACCCCTAGACACAGATACGCAGTATTTT. Translating it yields CASSQPLDTDTQYF. Combining the CDR3 with reference TRBV5-4 and TRBJ2-3 gives the whole variable domain ETGVTQSPTHLIKTRGQQVTLRCSSQSGHNTVSWYQQALGQGPQFIFQYYREEENGRGNFPPRFSGLQFPNYSSELNVNALELDDSALYLCASSQPLDTDTQYFGPGTRLTVL.

A word on this clone: An end of the junction differs from the germline gene, which may be a read error. This specimen includes other DNA sequences encoding the same CDR3. This chain joins TRBV5-1 and TRBJ1-1; weak D call: TRBD1 (5 bases). The V gene's germline CDR1 is SGHRS and CDR2 YFSETQ. The CDR3 is made up of 18 amino acids. The CDR3 bases are TGCGCCAGCAGCTTGGCGGGCGGACCTGGGGCAGTGAACACTGAGGCTTTCTTT. This sequence encodes CASSLAGGPGAVNTEAFF.

V is TRBV13 and J is TRBJ2-1; 8 bases agree with TRBD2. This CDR3 has 16 residues. Germline V CDR1 and CDR2: PRHDT, FYEKMQ (reference sequence). The junction had 9 bases not matched to a gene; V was cut back by 1 base and J by 7 bases. CDR3 sequence reads: CASSLVGRASHNEQFF. The CDR3 DNA follows: TGTGCCAGCAGCTTAGTCGGGAGGGCCTCTCATAATGAGCAGTTCTTC.